The clone carrying this T cell receptor (beta chain) appeared a single time. Antigen specificity is unknown. The junction departs from germline at one end; a sequencing error may be responsible. With listed TCR primers and previously described methods, bulk TCR libraries were prepared. TCRdb reprocessed the PCR reads with MiXCR, giving one entry per CDR3 protein. This sample has tens of thousands of distinct CDR3 sequences; less than 20% occur once, and the top ten carry roughly 1.5%. Between about 19,000 and 1,100,000 sorted cells, with 10%, 30% or 50% RNA, yielded naive CD8 libraries. These data originate in a study of molecular identifiers for immune sequencing clone quantification. Study-level results: Highly expanded clone sizes could be underestimated through barcode sharing by identical TCR molecules.

The CDR3 length is 12 residues. Per germline, CDR1 MDHEN and CDR2 SYDVKM. This chain joins TRBV28 and TRBJ2-1; D unclear. The specimen sequenced was naive CD8+ T cells from blood, with Jurkat cell RNA spiked in. Subset described: FACS-sorted CD8+CD4-CCR7+CD45RA+ naive T cells. This receptor was identified in a human donor in good health. Some libraries in this study had Jurkat cell RNA spiked in. This CDR3 is CAGSPRRQEQFF. The CDR3, as DNA: TGTGCCGGCAGTCCTCGTCGTCAAGAGCAGTTCTTC.